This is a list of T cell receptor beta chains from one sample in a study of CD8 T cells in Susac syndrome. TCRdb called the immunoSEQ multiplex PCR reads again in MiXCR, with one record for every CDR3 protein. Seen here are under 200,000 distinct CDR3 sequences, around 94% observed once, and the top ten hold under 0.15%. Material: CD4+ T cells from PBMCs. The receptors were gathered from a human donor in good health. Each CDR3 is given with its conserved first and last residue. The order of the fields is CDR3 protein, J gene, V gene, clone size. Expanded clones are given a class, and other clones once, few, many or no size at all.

cdr3_aa: CASSSGGGGVNEQFF
j_call: TRBJ2-1
v_call: TRBV28
clone_size: .

cdr3_aa: CASSRFTTPDTDTQYF
j_call: TRBJ2-3
v_call: TRBV5-5
clone_size: .

cdr3_aa: CASSLARGKTPLHF
j_call: TRBJ1-6
v_call: TRBV12-3/TRBV12-4
clone_size: .

cdr3_aa: CASSQDAIGSYEQYF
j_call: TRBJ2-7
v_call: TRBV4-2
clone_size: once

cdr3_aa: CAWTHRAGAFF
j_call: TRBJ1-1
v_call: TRBV30
clone_size: .

cdr3_aa: CASSSGQGGTGELFF
j_call: TRBJ2-2
v_call: TRBV5-6
clone_size: .

cdr3_aa: CASSPTGYTQYF
j_call: TRBJ2-3
v_call: TRBV3-1
clone_size: .

cdr3_aa: CASSPLSGADQPQHF
j_call: TRBJ1-5
v_call: TRBV5-1
clone_size: .

cdr3_aa: CASSSSDSNQPQHF
j_call: TRBJ1-5
v_call: TRBV6-5
clone_size: once

cdr3_aa: CASSVAAGRDNYGYTF
j_call: TRBJ1-2
v_call: TRBV9
clone_size: .

cdr3_aa: CASSPRDFPRDTQYF
j_call: TRBJ2-3
v_call: TRBV3-1
clone_size: .

cdr3_aa: CASSPGDIQYF
j_call: TRBJ2-4
v_call: TRBV12-3/TRBV12-4
clone_size: .

cdr3_aa: CASSLRLRGTDTQYF
j_call: TRBJ2-3
v_call: TRBV12-3/TRBV12-4
clone_size: .

cdr3_aa: CASSQSRVLEAAQYF
j_call: TRBJ2-5
v_call: TRBV4-2
clone_size: .

cdr3_aa: CAWTRPVRGYTF
j_call: TRBJ1-2
v_call: TRBV30
clone_size: .

cdr3_aa: CASSLTGVAKNIQYF
j_call: TRBJ2-4
v_call: TRBV7-2
clone_size: .

cdr3_aa: CASTGRGPYNEQFF
j_call: TRBJ2-1
v_call: TRBV7-2
clone_size: .

cdr3_aa: CASRESGAGSYEQYF
j_call: TRBJ2-7
v_call: TRBV28
clone_size: .

cdr3_aa: CASSPGGVETQYF
j_call: TRBJ2-5
v_call: TRBV6-5
clone_size: .

cdr3_aa: CASSFPDRVTEAFF
j_call: TRBJ1-1
v_call: TRBV7-9
clone_size: .

cdr3_aa: CSAGQGRYGYTF
j_call: TRBJ1-2
v_call: TRBV20-1
clone_size: .

cdr3_aa: CSASRGRSYEQYF
j_call: TRBJ2-7
v_call: TRBV20-1
clone_size: .

cdr3_aa: CASRPTTDYGYTF
j_call: TRBJ1-2
v_call: TRBV28
clone_size: .

cdr3_aa: CASREGNQPQHF
j_call: TRBJ1-5
v_call: TRBV6-6
clone_size: .

cdr3_aa: CASSEQGDQPQHF
j_call: TRBJ1-5
v_call: TRBV9
clone_size: .

cdr3_aa: CASKLGGASGGTEAFF
j_call: TRBJ1-1
v_call: TRBV6-2/TRBV6-3
clone_size: .

cdr3_aa: CASSPGSGGRQETQYF
j_call: TRBJ2-5
v_call: TRBV9
clone_size: once

cdr3_aa: CASSRVGSADTQYF
j_call: TRBJ2-3
v_call: TRBV7-9
clone_size: .

cdr3_aa: CASRGAGREGYNEQFF
j_call: TRBJ2-1
v_call: TRBV9
clone_size: .

cdr3_aa: CASSFDGGGNQPQHF
j_call: TRBJ1-5
v_call: TRBV5-4
clone_size: .

cdr3_aa: CSAGQGASYEQYF
j_call: TRBJ2-7
v_call: TRBV20-1
clone_size: .

cdr3_aa: CASSQDSQGEKLFF
j_call: TRBJ1-4
v_call: TRBV4-3
clone_size: .

cdr3_aa: CASGETSGGLGEQFF
j_call: TRBJ2-1
v_call: TRBV12-3/TRBV12-4
clone_size: .

cdr3_aa: CASSRMTGSPEAFF
j_call: TRBJ1-1
v_call: TRBV5-1
clone_size: .

cdr3_aa: CASSPTQGYEQYF
j_call: TRBJ2-7
v_call: TRBV18
clone_size: .

cdr3_aa: CASRPGTVQETQYF
j_call: TRBJ2-5
v_call: TRBV5-6
clone_size: .

cdr3_aa: CSAITGANVLTF
j_call: TRBJ2-6
v_call: TRBV20-1
clone_size: once